The 20 T cell receptor beta chains listed next were all sequenced from one sample in a study of cytomegalovirus exposure and HLA in healthy donors. PCR used 60 Vbeta primers and 13 Jbeta primers. Profiling relied on immunoSEQ multiplex PCR, and the TCRdb table lists in-frame clones only, not all of them. Altogether around 98,000 clones are present, more than 60% being singletons, with the ten largest covering under 2.5%. Specimen: PBMCs. These receptors all stem from a man aged 45 to 65 in good health and CMV-seronegative.

This sequence joins TRBV2 and TRBJ1-6; 11 positions agree with TRBD1. Germline V gives CDR1 SNHLY, CDR2 FYNNEI. This CDR3 spans 14 amino acids. J gave up 9 bases and V 10 bases, and 8 bases lay outside the gene matches. The CDR3, as DNA: TGTGCCAACCCTGGGACAGGGGGAAGTTCACCCCTCCACTTT. Its translation is CANPGTGGSSPLHF.

This clone appeared a single time. This chain uses TRBV5-4 with TRBJ2-2; 11 bases agree with TRBD2. Trimming at V came to 4 bases and at J to 1 base, leaving 3 bases not matched to a gene. The CDR3 spans 16 residues. The germline gives CDR1 SGHNT, CDR2 YYREEE (reference sequence). The CDR3 DNA reads as TGTGCCAGCAGCCAAGGACTAGCGGGGAACACCGGGGAGCTGTTTTTT. Translated: CASSQGLAGNTGELFF.

The chain joins TRBV9 to TRBJ1-1, with D possibly TRBD1 on 5 matching bases. CDR3 length: 14 amino acids. CDR1 and CDR2 from the germline V gene are SGDLS and YYNGEE. The V gene lost 0 bases and the J gene lost 4 bases, with 10 bases spanning the gap. The CDR3: CASSVGGGTTEAFF. The DNA of the CDR3 is TGTGCCAGCAGCGTAGGAGGCGGGACCACTGAAGCTTTCTTT.

The chain links TRBV30 to TRBJ2-7; possible D gene TRBD1, 6 bases. Germline V gives CDR1 GTSNPN, CDR2 SVGIG (reference sequence). The CDR3 is 14 residues long. V dropped 7 bases and J dropped 1 base, with 17 bases sitting between them. The CDR3 nucleotides are TGTGCCTTTGGGCAGGGGAAAACTTCCTACGAGCAGTACTTC. It is translated as CAFGQGKTSYEQYF.

This sequence joins TRBV5-1 and TRBJ2-1; TRBD1 aligns across 7 bases. CDR1 and CDR2 from the germline V gene are SGHRS and YFSETQ. The CDR3 covers 14 residues. Trimming took 0 bases from V and 8 from J; bases not matched to a gene: 5. CDR3 coding DNA: TGCGCCAGCAGCTTGGGGACGACAGGGTATGAGCAGTTCTTC. Amino acids: CASSLGTTGYEQFF.

The rearrangement uses TRBV4-1 and TRBJ2-7; D is possibly TRBD2 (6 bases). The CDR3 is 16 amino acids. Trimming shortened V by 0 bases and J by 1 base, and 13 bases separated the two germline ends. CDR1 is MGHRA and CDR2 is YSYEKL in the germline V gene. CDR3 sequence reads: CASSQDRTTTSYEQYF. The CDR3 DNA follows: TGCGCCAGCAGCCAAGATAGGACTACCACATCCTACGAGCAGTACTTC.

V and J are TRBV5-1 and TRBJ2-5; 9 bases map to TRBD1. CDR1 and CDR2 from the germline V gene are SGHRS and YFSETQ. V gave up 4 bases and J gave up 2 bases; unmatched junction bases: 6. The CDR3 sequence is 15 residues long. As DNA, the CDR3 is TGCGCCAGCAGCGTAACAGGGGGCGTTCAAGAGACCCAGTACTTC. This encodes CASSVTGGVQETQYF.

This clone was seen a few times. The V gene is TRBV9, the J gene TRBJ2-3, with TRBD2 identical over 7 bases. Looked up from germline, CDR1 is SGDLS and CDR2 is YYNGEE. The CDR3 has 14 residues. Trimming cost V 0 bases and J 5 bases; bases outside gene matches: 3. CDR3 coding DNA: TGTGCCAGCAGCGTAGCCGCTAGCGGAGATACGCAGTATTTT. The encoded protein is CASSVAASGDTQYF.

The count of this clone is one. The gene calls are TRBV27 and TRBJ2-6, with a possible D match to TRBD1 (6 bases). Germline CDR1 and CDR2: MNHEY and SMNVEV (reference sequence). This CDR3 has 17 residues. V was clipped by 3 bases and J by 0 bases, with 12 bases between them. In nucleotides, the CDR3 is TGTGCCAGCAGTTTTTGGGGGCCAAGCTCTGGGGCCAACGTCCTGACTTTC. Translation gives CASSFWGPSSGANVLTF.

This clone was observed a handful of times. The genes are TRBV7-2 and TRBJ2-3; 7 positions agree with TRBD2. Germline CDR1 SGHTA, CDR2 FQGNSA. V dropped 4 bases and J dropped 7; count of bases not matched to a gene: 17. The CDR3 is 17 amino acids. The CDR3 reads CASSWGGSGRGIYTQYF. The CDR3 coding sequence is TGTGCCAGCAGCTGGGGAGGTAGCGGGCGGGGCATCTATACGCAGTATTTT.

This chain connects TRBV5-1 to TRBJ1-2, with 7 nucleotides matching TRBD1. CDR1 is SGHRS and CDR2 is YFSETQ in the germline V gene. V shed 0 bases and J 2 bases; nucleotides not matched to a gene: 4. This CDR3 has 15 amino acids. The CDR3 here is CASSLGTGGNYGYTF. Here the CDR3 DNA reads TGCGCCAGCAGCTTGGGGACAGGAGGGAACTATGGCTACACCTTC.

There are a few counts of this clone. The chain has TRBV7-2 and TRBJ1-5; D is undetermined. Looked up from germline, CDR1 is SGHTA and CDR2 is FQGNSA. CDR3 length: 15 amino acids. Trimming stripped 5 bases from V and 3 bases from J, with 14 bases between. DNA of the CDR3: TGTGCCAGCAGCCCCCCCCTCGGGGACAATCAGCCCCAGCATTTT. Translation gives CASSPPLGDNQPQHF.

The chain has TRBV6-1 and TRBJ1-5, with TRBD1 identical over 11 bases. Losses at the gene ends were 1 base for V and 4 bases for J; bases not matched to a gene: 3. CDR1 MNHNS and CDR2 SASEGT come from the germline V gene. This CDR3 is built from 16 residues. CDR3: CASSEGTGGLNQPQHF. CDR3 nucleotides: TGTGCCAGCAGTGAAGGGACAGGGGGCCTTAATCAGCCCCAGCATTTT.

This chain uses TRBV5-4 with TRBJ2-7, with 9 positions matching TRBD2. The ends lost 4 bases at V and 3 bases at J; junction bases unmatched: 20. CDR1 SGHNT and CDR2 YYREEE come from the germline V gene (reference sequence). The CDR3 extends over 19 amino acids. The CDR3 reads CASSLRVGSGGPGYYEQYF. The CDR3, as DNA: TGTGCCAGCAGCCTTCGGGTGGGAAGCGGGGGGCCAGGTTACTACGAGCAGTACTTC.

The V call is TRBV13, the J call TRBJ2-7, with 11 bases identical to TRBD2. V lost 5 bases and J lost 6; bases outside the gene matches: 9. Germline values: CDR1 PRHDT, CDR2 FYEKMQ (reference sequence). The CDR3 is 15 residues long. The CDR3 spells CASSPKTSGVLEQYF. The CDR3 DNA sequence: TGTGCCAGCAGCCCGAAGACTAGCGGGGTTCTCGAGCAGTACTTC.

The chain recombines TRBV28 with TRBJ1-5; D ambiguous. V lost 4 bases and J 1 base, leaving 8 bases between the germline ends. CDR1 and CDR2 from the germline V gene are MDHEN and SYDVKM. The CDR3 contains 14 residues. CDR3 DNA sequence: TGTGCCAGCAGTTCGAGCCTAAGCAATCAGCCCCAGCATTTT. It translates to CASSSSLSNQPQHF.

The CDR3 sequence is CASSGQYQETQYF. The DNA of the CDR3 is TGCGCCAGCAGTGGACAGTACCAAGAGACCCAGTACTTC. The chain joins TRBV10-1 to TRBJ2-5, with D possibly TRBD1 on 5 matching bases. The CDR3 totals 13 residues. Germline V lookup: CDR1 WNHNN, CDR2 SYGVQD (reference sequence). V shed 4 bases and J shed 0 bases, with 6 bases lying between them.

This clone has a handful of counts. The chain couples TRBV6-5 to TRBJ2-1; possible D gene TRBD1, 6 bases. CDR1 MNHEY and CDR2 SVGAGI come from the germline V gene. The CDR3 spans 13 residues. V lost 2 bases to trimming and J lost 8 bases, with 10 bases between them. In nucleotides, the CDR3 is TGTGCCAGCAGTTACGGTGCAGGGGATGAGCAGTTCTTC. Translation gives CASSYGAGDEQFF.

This rearrangement joins TRBV28 to TRBJ1-5, with TRBD1 identical over 10 bases. There are 15 residues in the CDR3. Trimming cost V 5 bases and J 6 bases; bases outside gene matches: 7. Germline V CDR1 and CDR2: MDHEN, SYDVKM. CDR3 DNA: TGTGCCAGCAGTCCCCGGGACAGGGGAGTTCAGCCCCAGCATTTT. Translation: CASSPRDRGVQPQHF.

This rearrangement joins TRBV11-2 to TRBJ1-1, with D perhaps TRBD1 (5 bases). The germline V gene encodes CDR1 SGHAT and CDR2 FQNNGV. This CDR3 spans 16 amino acids. With 2 bases removed from V and 5 bases from J, the gap between germline ends came to 18 bases. The CDR3 here is CASSLRAGGVGTEAFF. The DNA of the CDR3 is TGTGCCAGCAGCTTAAGGGCGGGAGGGGTGGGAACTGAAGCTTTCTTT.